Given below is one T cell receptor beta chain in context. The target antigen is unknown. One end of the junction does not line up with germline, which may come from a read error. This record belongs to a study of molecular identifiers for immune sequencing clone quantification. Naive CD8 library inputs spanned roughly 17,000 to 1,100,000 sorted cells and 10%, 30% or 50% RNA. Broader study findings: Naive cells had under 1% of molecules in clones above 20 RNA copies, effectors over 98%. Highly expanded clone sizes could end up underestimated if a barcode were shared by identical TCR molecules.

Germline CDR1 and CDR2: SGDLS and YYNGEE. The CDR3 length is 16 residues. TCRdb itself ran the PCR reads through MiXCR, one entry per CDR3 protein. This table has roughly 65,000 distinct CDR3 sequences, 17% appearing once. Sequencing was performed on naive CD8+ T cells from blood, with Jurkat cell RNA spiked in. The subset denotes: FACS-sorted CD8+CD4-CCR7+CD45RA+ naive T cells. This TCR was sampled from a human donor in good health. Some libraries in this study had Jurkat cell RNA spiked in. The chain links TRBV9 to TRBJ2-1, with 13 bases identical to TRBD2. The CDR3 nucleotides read TGTGCCAGCAGCTCTAGAGGACTAGCGGGAGACAATGAGCAGCTCTTC. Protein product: CASSSRGLAGDNEQLF.